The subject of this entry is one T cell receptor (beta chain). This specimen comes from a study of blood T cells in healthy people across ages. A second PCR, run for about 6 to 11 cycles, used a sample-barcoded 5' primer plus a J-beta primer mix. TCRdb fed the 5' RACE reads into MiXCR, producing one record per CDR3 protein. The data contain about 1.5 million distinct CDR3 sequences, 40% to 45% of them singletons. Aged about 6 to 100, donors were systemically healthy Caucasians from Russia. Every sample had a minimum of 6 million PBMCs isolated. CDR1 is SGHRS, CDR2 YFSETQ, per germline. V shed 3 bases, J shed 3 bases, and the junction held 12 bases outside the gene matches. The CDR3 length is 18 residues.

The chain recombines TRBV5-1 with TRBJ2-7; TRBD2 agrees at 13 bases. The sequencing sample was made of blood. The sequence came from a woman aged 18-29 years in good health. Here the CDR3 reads CASSSPGLAGAYFYEQYF. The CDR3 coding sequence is TGCGCCAGCAGCTCCCCCGGACTAGCGGGAGCCTACTTCTACGAGCAGTACTTC. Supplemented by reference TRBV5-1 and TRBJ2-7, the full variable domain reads KAGVTQTPRYLIKTRGQQVTLSCSPISGHRSVSWYQQTPGQGLQFLFEYFSETQRNKGNFPGRFSGRQFSNSRSEMNVSTLELGDSALYLCASSSPGLAGAYFYEQYFGPGTRLTVT.